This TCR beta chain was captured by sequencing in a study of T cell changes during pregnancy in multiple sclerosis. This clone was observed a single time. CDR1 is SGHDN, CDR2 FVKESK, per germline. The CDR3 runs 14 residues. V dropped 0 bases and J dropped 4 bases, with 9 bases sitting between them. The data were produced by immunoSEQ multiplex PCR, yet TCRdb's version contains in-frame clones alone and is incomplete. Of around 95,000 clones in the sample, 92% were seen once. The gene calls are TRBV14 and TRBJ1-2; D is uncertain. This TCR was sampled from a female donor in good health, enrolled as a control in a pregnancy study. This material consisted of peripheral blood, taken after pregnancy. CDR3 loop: CASSQDRWSYGYTF. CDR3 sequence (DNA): TGTGCCAGCAGCCAAGATCGGTGGAGCTATGGCTACACCTTC.